This T cell receptor (beta chain) was identified during a study of cytomegalovirus exposure and HLA in healthy donors. With 60 Vbeta and 13 Jbeta primers, the PCR was carried out. Sequencing was performed with immunoSEQ multiplex PCR; in TCRdb, only in-frame clones are kept and a portion is missing. This table holds roughly 130,000 clones, approximately 82% found once. V lost 2 bases and J 3 bases, leaving 10 bases between the germline ends. Per germline, CDR1 WNHNN and CDR2 SYGVQD (reference sequence). CDR3 length: 15 residues. Unrecorded immune exposures were likely, despite nominal health at sampling.

This TCR came from a woman aged 18-29 years in good health and CMV-seropositive. The V call is TRBV10-1, the J call TRBJ2-2, with a tentative D call TRBD2 (6 bases). Material: PBMCs. In nucleotides, the CDR3 is TGCGCCAGCAGTGAGACGGGGGAACACACCGGGGAGCTGTTTTTT. Its translation: CASSETGEHTGELFF.